This T cell receptor beta chain emerged from a study of T cell clonality in common variable immunodeficiency. Germline loops: CDR1 SGDLS, CDR2 YYNGEE. Between the trimmed V and J ends, which lost 0 bases and 4 bases, there was a span of 10 bases. The CDR3 runs 15 residues. Turning to this clone: Its antigen remains unknown. The sequenced fragment ends 3 residues before the CDR3 boundary, so the rest is inferred from the germline J gene.

General study results and limits: Reportedly, TCR beta sequences from common variable immunodeficiency showed fewer deletions and N-nucleotide insertions.

Data came from immunoSEQ multiplex PCR; TCRdb stores just in-frame clones and leaves some out. The data include some 16,000 clones; the top ten clones carry around 4.7%. The chain carries TRBV9 and TRBJ2-2; D remains unclear. The clonotype originates from a human donor with common variable immunodeficiency. Sequencing was carried out using peripheral blood mononuclear cells. This CDR3 reads CASSVGHMSTGELFF. The sequenced CDR3 bases are TGTGCCAGCAGCGTAGGTCACATGAGCACCGGGGAG.